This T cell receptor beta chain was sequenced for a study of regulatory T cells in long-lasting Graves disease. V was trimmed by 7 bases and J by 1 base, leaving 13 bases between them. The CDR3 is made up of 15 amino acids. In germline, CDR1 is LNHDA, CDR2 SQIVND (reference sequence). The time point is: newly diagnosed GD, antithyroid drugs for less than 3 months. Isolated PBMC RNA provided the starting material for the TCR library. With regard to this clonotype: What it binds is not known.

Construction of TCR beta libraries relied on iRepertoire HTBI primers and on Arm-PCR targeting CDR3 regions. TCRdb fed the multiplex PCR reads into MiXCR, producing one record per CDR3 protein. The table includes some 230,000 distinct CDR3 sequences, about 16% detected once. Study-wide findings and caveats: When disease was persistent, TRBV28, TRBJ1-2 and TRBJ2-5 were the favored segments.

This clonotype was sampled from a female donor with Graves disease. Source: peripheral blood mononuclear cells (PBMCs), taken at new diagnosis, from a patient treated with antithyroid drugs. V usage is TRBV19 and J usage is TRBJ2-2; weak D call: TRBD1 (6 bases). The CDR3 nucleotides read TGTGCCAGTAAACCCGGACAGTTGAACACCGGGGAGCTGTTTTTT. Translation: CASKPGQLNTGELFF.